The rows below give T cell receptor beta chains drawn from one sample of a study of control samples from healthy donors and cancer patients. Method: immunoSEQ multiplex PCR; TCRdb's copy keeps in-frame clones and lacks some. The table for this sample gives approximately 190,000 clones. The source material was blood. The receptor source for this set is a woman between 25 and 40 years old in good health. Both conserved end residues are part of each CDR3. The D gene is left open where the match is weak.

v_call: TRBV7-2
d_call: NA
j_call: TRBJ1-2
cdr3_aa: CASSSGGLRYGYTF
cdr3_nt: TGTGCCAGCAGCTCCGGGGGTCTCCGATATGGCTACACCTTC

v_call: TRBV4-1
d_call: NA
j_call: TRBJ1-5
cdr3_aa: CASSQGGSHSFSNQPQHF
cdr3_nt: TGCGCCAGCAGCCAAGGAGGTAGCCACTCATTTAGCAATCAGCCCCAGCATTTT

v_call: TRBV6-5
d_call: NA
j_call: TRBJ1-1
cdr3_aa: CASGSQGRGDTEAFF
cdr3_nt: TGTGCCAGCGGATCCCAGGGGCGCGGGGACACTGAAGCTTTCTTT

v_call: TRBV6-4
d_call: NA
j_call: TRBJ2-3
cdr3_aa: CASSDLGTDTQYF
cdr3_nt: TGTGCCAGCAGTGATCTGGGGACAGATACGCAGTATTTT

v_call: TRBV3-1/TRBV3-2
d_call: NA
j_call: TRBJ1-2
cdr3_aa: CASSQEGWQGNYGYTF
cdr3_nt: TGTGCCAGCAGCCAAGAAGGCTGGCAGGGGAACTATGGCTACACCTTC

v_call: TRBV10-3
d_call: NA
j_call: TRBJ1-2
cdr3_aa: CAISDERVYGYTF
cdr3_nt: TGTGCCATCAGTGATGAAAGAGTTTATGGCTACACCTTC

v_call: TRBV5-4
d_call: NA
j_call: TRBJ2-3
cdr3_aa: CASSPDKVRTDTQYF
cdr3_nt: TGTGCCAGCAGCCCCGACAAGGTTCGCACAGATACGCAGTATTTT

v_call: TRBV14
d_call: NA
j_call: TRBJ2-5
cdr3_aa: CASSLGYLYQETQYF
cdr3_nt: TGTGCCAGCAGCTTGGGTTACCTCTACCAAGAGACCCAGTACTTC

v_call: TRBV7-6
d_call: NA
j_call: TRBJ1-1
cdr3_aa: CASSPNRDTEAFF
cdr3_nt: TGTGCCAGCAGCCCTAACAGGGACACTGAAGCTTTCTTT

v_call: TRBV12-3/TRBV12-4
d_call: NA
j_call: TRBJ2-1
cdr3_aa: CASSLGTGDEQFF
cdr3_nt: TGTGCCAGCAGTTTGGGGACCGGGGATGAGCAGTTCTTC

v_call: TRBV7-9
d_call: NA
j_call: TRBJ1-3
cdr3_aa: CASSYTPISSGNTIYF
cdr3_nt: TGTGCCAGCAGCTACACACCGATTTCCTCTGGAAACACCATATATTTT

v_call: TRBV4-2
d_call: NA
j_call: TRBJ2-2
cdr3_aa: CASSGGGLSGELFF
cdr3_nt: TGTGCCAGCAGTGGCGGGGGCCTTTCCGGGGAGCTGTTTTTT

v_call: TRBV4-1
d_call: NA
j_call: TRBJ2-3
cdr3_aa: CASSQARGPVPDTQYF
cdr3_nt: TGCGCCAGCAGCCAAGCGCGGGGGCCGGTACCAGATACGCAGTATTTT

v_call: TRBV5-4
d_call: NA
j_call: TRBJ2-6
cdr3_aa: CASRWGAGANVLTF
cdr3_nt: TGTGCCAGCAGGTGGGGAGCTGGGGCCAACGTCCTGACTTTC

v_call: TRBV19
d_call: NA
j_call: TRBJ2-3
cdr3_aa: CASGRLGAAQYF
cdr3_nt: TGTGCCAGTGGGCGCTTGGGGGCCGCGCAGTATTTT

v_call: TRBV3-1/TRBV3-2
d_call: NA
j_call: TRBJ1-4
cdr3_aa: CASSQSGPGKLFF
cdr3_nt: TGTGCCAGCAGCCAATCCGGACCGGGAAAACTGTTTTTT

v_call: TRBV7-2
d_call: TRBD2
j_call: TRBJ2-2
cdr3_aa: CASTPKTSGVLGTGELFF
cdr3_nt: TGTGCCAGCACCCCAAAGACTAGCGGGGTCTTAGGCACCGGGGAGCTGTTTTTT

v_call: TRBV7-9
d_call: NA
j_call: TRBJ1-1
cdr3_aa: CASSLHVDWNTEAFF
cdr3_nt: TGTGCCAGCAGCTTACACGTGGACTGGAACACTGAAGCTTTCTTT

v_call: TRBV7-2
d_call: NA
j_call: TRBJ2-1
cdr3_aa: CASGYGNYNEQFF
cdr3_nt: TGTGCCAGCGGGTATGGCAACTACAATGAGCAGTTCTTC

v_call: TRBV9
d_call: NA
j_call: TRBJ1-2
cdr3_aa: CASSVGLPGQRVLNYGYTF
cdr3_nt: TGTGCCAGCAGCGTAGGGCTCCCCGGACAGAGGGTCTTGAACTATGGCTACACCTTC

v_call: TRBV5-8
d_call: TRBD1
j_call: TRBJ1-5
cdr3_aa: CASSYPGGGQPQHF
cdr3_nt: TGTGCCAGCAGTTATCCAGGGGGCGGTCAGCCCCAGCATTTT

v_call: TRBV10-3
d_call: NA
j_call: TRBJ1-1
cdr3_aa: CAISDPPGGDTEAFF
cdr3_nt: TGTGCCATCAGTGACCCCCCGGGGGGCGACACTGAAGCTTTCTTT

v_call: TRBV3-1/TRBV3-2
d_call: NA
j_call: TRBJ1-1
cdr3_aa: CASSQESTGRFEAFF
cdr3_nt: TGTGCCAGCAGCCAAGAGAGTACAGGACGCTTTGAAGCTTTCTTT

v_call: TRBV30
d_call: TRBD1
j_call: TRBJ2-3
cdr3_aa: CARASGGADTQYF
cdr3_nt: TGTGCCCGGGCTTCAGGGGGCGCAGATACGCAGTATTTT

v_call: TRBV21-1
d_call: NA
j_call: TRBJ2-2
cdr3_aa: CASSASSGQDAGELFF
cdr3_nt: TGTGCCAGCAGCGCATCTTCGGGACAGGATGCCGGGGAGCTGTTTTTT

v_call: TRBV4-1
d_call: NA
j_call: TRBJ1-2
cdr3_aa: CASSLPSGMGYTF
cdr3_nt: TGCGCCAGCAGCCTTCCCTCGGGGATGGGCTACACCTTC

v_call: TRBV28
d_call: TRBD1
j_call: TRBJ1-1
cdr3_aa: CASSSPGQGWTEAFF
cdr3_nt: TGTGCCAGCAGTTCTCCGGGACAGGGGTGGACTGAAGCTTTCTTT

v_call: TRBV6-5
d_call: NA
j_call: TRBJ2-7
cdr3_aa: CASRESEGQTYEQYF
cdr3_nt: TGTGCCAGTCGAGAATCAGAGGGCCAGACCTACGAGCAGTACTTC

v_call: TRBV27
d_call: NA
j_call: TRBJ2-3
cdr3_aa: CASSLSSATDTQYF
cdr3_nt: TGTGCCAGCAGTTTAAGCTCGGCTACAGATACGCAGTATTTT

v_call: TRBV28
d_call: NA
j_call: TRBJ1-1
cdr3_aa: CASRLEGKNTEAFF
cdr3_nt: TGTGCCAGCAGATTAGAGGGAAAAAACACTGAAGCTTTCTTT

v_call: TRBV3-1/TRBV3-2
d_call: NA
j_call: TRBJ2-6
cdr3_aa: CASSQGDGITGANVLTF
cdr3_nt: TGTGCCAGCAGCCAAGGGGACGGGATAACTGGGGCCAACGTCCTGACTTTC

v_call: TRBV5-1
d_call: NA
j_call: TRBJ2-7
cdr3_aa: CASSSQDSYEQYF
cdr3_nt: TGCGCCAGCAGCTCACAGGACTCCTACGAGCAGTACTTC

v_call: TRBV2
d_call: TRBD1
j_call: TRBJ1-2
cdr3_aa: CASSPPLRQGDSF
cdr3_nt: TGTGCCAGCAGTCCCCCTCTGCGACAGGGGGATTCCTTC

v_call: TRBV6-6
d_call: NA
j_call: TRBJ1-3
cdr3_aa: CASIIGWENIIYF
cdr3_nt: TGTGCCAGCATTATCGGCTGGGAAAACATCATATATTTT

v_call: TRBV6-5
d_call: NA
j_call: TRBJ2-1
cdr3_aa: CASRTSQGAQFF
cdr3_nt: TGTGCCAGCAGAACCTCCCAGGGTGCGCAGTTCTTC

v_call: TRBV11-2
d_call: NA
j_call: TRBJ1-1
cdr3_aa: CASSLEGGLWTEAFF
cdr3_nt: TGTGCCAGCAGCTTAGAGGGGGGACTATGGACTGAAGCTTTCTTT

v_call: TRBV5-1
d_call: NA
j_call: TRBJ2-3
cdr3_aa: CASSLSVSTDTQYF
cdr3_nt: TGCGCCAGCAGCTTGTCAGTAAGCACAGATACGCAGTATTTT

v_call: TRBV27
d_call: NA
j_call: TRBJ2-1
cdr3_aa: CASSTDGYNEQFF
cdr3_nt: TGTGCCAGCAGCACGGACGGTTACAATGAGCAGTTCTTC

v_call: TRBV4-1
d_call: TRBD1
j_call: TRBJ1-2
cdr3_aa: CASSQLGTGNGYTF
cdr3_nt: TGCGCCAGCAGCCAACTCGGGACAGGGAATGGCTACACCTTC

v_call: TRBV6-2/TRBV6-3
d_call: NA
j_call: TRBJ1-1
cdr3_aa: CASSYSNTEAFF
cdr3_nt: TGTGCCAGCAGTTACTCGAACACTGAAGCTTTCTTT

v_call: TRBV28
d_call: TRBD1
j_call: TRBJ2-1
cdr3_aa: CASSSLAGGYNNEQFF
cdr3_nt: TGTGCCAGCAGTTCCCTAGCAGGGGGCTACAACAATGAGCAGTTCTTC

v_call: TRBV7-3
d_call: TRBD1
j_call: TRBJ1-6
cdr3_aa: CASSPTGTRNSPLHF
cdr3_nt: TGTGCCAGCAGCCCGACAGGGACTAGGAATTCACCCCTCCACTTT

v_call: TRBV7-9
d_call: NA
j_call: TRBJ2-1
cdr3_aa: CASSGRRGNNEQFF
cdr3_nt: TGTGCCAGCAGCGGACGGCGCGGCAACAATGAGCAGTTCTTC

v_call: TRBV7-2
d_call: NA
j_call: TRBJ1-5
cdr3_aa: CASSLWGRRNQPQHF
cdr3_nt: TGTGCCAGCAGCTTATGGGGGCGACGCAATCAGCCCCAGCATTTT

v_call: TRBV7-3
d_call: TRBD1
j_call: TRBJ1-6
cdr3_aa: CASSDRGSNSPLHF
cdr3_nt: TGTGCCAGCAGCGACAGGGGAAGTAATTCACCCCTCCACTTT

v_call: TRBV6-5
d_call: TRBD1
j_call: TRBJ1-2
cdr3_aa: CASSYSKTGGVYGYTF
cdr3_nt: TGTGCCAGCAGTTACTCCAAGACAGGGGGCGTCTATGGCTACACCTTC

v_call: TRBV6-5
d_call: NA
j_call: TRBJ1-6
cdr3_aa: CASSYSTDPTYSPLHF
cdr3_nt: TGTGCCAGCAGTTACTCGACGGATCCCACTTATTCACCCCTCCACTTT